This T cell receptor beta chain was observed in a study of control samples from healthy donors and cancer patients. TCRdb keeps only in-frame clones here, not all; method: immunoSEQ multiplex PCR. The sample holds some 73,000 clones; roughly 94% are singletons and the top ten take 6.2%. CDR1 and CDR2 (germline): SEHNR, FQNEAQ (reference sequence). The V end lost 1 base, the J end lost 9 bases, and 16 bases lay between the germline ends. The length of the CDR3 is 15 residues. The sequence derives from a woman between 40 and 50 years old in good health. Sequencing was carried out using blood. The V and J genes are TRBV7-9 and TRBJ2-1; tentatively, D is TRBD1 (6 bases). CDR3: CASSLVYRVVGEQFF. In nucleotides, the CDR3 is TGTGCCAGCAGCTTAGTGTACAGGGTTGTAGGTGAGCAGTTCTTC.